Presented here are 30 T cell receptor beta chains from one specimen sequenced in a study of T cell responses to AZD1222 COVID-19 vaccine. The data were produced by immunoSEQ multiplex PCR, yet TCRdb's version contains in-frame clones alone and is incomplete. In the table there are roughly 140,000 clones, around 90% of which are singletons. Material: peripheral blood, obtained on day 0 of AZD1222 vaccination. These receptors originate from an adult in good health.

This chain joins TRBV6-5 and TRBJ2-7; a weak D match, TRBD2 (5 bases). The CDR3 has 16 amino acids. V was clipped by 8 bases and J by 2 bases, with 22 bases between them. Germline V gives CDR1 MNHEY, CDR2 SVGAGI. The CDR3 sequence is CASGYSGLPHTYEQYF. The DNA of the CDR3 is TGTGCCAGCGGCTACTCGGGGTTACCCCACACCTACGAGCAGTACTTC.

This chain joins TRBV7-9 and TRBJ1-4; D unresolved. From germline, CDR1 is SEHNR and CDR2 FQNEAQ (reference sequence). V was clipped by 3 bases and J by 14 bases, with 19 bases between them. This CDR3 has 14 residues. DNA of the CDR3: TGTGCCAGCAGCTTCTCGACGGACCGACTCGCTCTGTTTTTT. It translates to CASSFSTDRLALFF.

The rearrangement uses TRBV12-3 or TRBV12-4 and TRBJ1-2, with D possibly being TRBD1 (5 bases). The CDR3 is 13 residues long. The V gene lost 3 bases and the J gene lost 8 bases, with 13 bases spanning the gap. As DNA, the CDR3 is TGTGCCAGCAGTTTTCAGGGACCGGGGGGCTACACCTTC. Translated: CASSFQGPGGYTF.

CDR3 nucleotides: TGTGCCAGCAGTGGCCCAGGGAAGAGCTCCTACGAGCAGTACTTC. Translating it yields CASSGPGKSSYEQYF. This chain uses TRBV2 with TRBJ2-7; D is possibly TRBD1 (5 bases). V shed 4 bases and J shed 0 bases, with 13 bases lying between them. The germline V gene has CDR1 SNHLY and CDR2 FYNNEI. This CDR3 has 15 amino acids.

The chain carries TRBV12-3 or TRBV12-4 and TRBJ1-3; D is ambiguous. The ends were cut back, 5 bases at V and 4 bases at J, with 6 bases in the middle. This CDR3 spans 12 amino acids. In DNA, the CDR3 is TGTGCCAGCAGTCCCTTCGGAAACACCATATATTTT. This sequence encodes CASSPFGNTIYF.

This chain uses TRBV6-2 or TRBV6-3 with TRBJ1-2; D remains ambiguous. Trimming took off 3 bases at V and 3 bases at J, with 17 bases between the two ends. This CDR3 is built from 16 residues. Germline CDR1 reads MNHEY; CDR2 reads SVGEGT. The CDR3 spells CASSYTAKVIDYGYTF. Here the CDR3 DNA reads TGTGCCAGCAGTTATACAGCGAAGGTAATAGACTATGGCTACACCTTC.

This CDR3 reads CASSQSPGRTGHGGTEAFF. The DNA of the CDR3 is TGCGCCAGCAGTCAATCGCCGGGCCGGACAGGCCACGGGGGCACTGAAGCTTTCTTT. The chain joins TRBV23-1 to TRBJ1-1; 7 bases line up with TRBD1. TRBV23-1 is treated as an ORF (open reading frame) with a function not yet certain. Germline trimming cut 0 bases from V and 4 bases from J; bases unmatched to any gene: 17. This CDR3 region has 19 residues.

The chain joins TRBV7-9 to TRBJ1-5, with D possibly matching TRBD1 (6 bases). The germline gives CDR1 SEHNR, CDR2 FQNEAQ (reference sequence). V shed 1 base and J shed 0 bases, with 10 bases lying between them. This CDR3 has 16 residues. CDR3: CASSLEGVGSNQPQHF. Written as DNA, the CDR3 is TGTGCCAGCAGCTTAGAGGGGGTGGGTAGCAATCAGCCCCAGCATTTT. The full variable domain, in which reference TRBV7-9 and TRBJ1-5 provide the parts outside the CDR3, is DTGVSQNPRHKITKRGQNVTFRCDPISEHNRLYWYRQTLGQGPEFLTYFQNEAQLEKSRLLSDRFSAERPKGSFSTLEIQRTEQGDSAMYLCASSLEGVGSNQPQHFGDGTRLSIL.

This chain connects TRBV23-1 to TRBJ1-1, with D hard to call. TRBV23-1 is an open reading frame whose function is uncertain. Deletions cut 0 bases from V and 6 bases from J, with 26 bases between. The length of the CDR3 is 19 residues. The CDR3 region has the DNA TGCGCCAGCAGTCAATCTCTTCGTGGGGTTCCCTTTCGGTTCCCTGAAGCTTTCTTT. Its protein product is CASSQSLRGVPFRFPEAFF.

The CDR3 DNA sequence: TGTGCCAGCAGCTTAGCCCTAGCGGAGGGCTACGAGCAGTACTTC. Protein sequence: CASSLALAEGYEQYF. The J gene is TRBJ2-7, the V gene TRBV7-9; the match to TRBD2 covers 7 bases. Unmatched junction bases numbered 5, after V lost 0 bases and J lost 3 bases. Germline CDR1 is SEHNR and CDR2 is FQNEAQ (reference sequence). CDR3 length: 15 amino acids.

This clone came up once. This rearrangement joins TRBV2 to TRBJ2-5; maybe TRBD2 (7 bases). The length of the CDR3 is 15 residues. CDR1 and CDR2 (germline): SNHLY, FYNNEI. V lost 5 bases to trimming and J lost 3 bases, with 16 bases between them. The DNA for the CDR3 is TGTGCCAGCAGTAGCCCCCGGGGGGCCGAAGAGACCCAGTACTTC. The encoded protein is CASSSPRGAEETQYF.

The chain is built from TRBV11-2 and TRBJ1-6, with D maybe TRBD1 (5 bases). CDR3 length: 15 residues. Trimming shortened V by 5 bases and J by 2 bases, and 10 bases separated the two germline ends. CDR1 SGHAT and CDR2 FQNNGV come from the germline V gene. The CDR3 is CASSGDRAYNSPLHF. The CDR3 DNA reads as TGTGCCAGCAGCGGTGACAGAGCCTATAATTCACCCCTCCACTTT.

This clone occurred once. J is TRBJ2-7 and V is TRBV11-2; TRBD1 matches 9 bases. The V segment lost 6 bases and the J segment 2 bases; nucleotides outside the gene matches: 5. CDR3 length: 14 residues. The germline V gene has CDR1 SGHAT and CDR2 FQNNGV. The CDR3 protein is CASSFGQGTYEQYF. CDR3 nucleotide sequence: TGTGCCAGCAGTTTCGGACAGGGGACCTACGAGCAGTACTTC.

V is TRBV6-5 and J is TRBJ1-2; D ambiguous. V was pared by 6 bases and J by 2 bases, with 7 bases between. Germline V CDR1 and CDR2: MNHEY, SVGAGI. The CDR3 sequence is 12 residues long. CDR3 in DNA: TGTGCCAGCAGCTTGGGCAACTATGGCTACACCTTC. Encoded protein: CASSLGNYGYTF.

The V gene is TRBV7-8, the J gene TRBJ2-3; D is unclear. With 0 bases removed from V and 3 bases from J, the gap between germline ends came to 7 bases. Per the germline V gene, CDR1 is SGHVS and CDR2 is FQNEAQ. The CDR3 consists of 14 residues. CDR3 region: CASSLARATDTQYF. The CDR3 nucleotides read TGTGCCAGCAGCTTAGCAAGGGCAACAGATACGCAGTATTTT.

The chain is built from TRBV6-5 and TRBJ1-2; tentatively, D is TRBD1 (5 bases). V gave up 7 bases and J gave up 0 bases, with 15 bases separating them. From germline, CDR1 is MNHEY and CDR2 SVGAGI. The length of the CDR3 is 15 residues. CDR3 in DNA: TGTGCCAGCACAGTAAGGGGTCAAGCTAACTATGGCTACACCTTC. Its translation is CASTVRGQANYGYTF.

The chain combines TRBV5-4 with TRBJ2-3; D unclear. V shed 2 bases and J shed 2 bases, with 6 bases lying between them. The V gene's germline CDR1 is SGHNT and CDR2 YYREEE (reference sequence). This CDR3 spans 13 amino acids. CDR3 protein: CASSFAHTDTQYF. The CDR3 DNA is TGTGCCAGCAGCTTTGCCCACACAGATACGCAGTATTTT.

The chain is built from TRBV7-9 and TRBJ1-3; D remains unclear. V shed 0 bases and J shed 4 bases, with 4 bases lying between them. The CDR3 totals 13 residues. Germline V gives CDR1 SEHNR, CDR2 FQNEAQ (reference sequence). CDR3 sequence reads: CASSLATGNTIYF. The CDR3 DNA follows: TGTGCCAGCAGCTTAGCGACAGGAAACACCATATATTTT. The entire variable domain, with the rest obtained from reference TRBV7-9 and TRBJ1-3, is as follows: DTGVSQNPRHKITKRGQNVTFRCDPISEHNRLYWYRQTLGQGPEFLTYFQNEAQLEKSRLLSDRFSAERPKGSFSTLEIQRTEQGDSAMYLCASSLATGNTIYFGEGSWLTVV.

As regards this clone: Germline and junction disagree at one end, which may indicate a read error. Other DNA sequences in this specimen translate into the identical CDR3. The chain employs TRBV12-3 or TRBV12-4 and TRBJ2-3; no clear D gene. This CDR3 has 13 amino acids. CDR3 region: CASSLGSTDTQYF. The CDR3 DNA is TGTGCCAGCAGTTTAGGCAGCACAGATACACAGTATTTT.

The CDR3 DNA is TGTGCCAGCAGTCGGACCTCAGGGGGTTATGGCTACACCTTC. Encoded protein: CASSRTSGGYGYTF. The chain uses TRBV7-2 and TRBJ1-2; TRBD1 matches 7 bases. Germline loops: CDR1 SGHTA, CDR2 FQGNSA. This CDR3 comprises 14 residues. J gave up 5 bases and V 6 bases, and 9 bases lay outside the gene matches. The full variable domain, with the rest looked up from reference TRBV7-2 and TRBJ1-2, is GAGVSQSPSNKVTEKGKDVELRCDPISGHTALYWYRQSLGQGLEFLIYFQGNSAPDKSGLPSDRFSAERTGGSVSTLTIQRTQQEDSAVYLCASSRTSGGYGYTFGSGTRLTVV.

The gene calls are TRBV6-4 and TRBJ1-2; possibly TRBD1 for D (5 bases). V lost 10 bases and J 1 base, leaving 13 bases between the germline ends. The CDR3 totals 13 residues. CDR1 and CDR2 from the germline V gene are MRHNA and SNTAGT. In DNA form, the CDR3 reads TGTGCCACTTGCGGGACCGTTAACTATGGCTACACCTTC. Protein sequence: CATCGTVNYGYTF.

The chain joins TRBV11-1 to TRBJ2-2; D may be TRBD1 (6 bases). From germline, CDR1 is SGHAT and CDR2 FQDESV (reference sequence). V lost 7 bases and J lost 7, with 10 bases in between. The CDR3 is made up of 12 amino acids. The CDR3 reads CASNRGGGELFF. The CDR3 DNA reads TGTGCCAGCAACCGAGGGGGCGGGGAGCTGTTTTTT.

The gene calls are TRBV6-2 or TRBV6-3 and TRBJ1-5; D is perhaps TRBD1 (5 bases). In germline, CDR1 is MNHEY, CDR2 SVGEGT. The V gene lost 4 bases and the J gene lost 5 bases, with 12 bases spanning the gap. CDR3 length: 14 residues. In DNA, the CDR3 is TGTGCCAGCAGTTGGCGCAGGGTAGATCAGCCCCAGCATTTT. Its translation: CASSWRRVDQPQHF.

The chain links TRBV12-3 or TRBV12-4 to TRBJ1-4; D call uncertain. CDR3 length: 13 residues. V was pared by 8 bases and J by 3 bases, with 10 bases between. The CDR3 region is CASGPGANEKLFF. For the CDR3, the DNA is TGTGCCAGCGGGCCCGGGGCTAATGAAAAACTGTTTTTT.

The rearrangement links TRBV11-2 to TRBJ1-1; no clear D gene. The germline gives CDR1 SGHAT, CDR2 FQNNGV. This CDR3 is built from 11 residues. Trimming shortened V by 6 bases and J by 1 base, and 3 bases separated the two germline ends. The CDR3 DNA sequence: TGTGCCAGCAGTTGGAACACTGAAGCTTTCTTT. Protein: CASSWNTEAFF.

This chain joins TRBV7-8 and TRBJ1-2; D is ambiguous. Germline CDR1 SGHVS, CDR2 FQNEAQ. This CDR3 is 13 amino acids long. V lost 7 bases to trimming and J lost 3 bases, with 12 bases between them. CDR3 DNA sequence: TGTGCCAGCACCCTTATCACAGACTATGGCTACACCTTC. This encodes CASTLITDYGYTF.

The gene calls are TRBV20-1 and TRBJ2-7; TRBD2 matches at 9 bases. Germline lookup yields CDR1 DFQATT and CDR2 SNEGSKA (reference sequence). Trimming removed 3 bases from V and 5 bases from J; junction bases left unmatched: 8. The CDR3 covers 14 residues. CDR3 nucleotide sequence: TGCAGTGCTAGTAGCGCGGGAGGGGGCCACGAGCAGTACTTC. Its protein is CSASSAGGGHEQYF.

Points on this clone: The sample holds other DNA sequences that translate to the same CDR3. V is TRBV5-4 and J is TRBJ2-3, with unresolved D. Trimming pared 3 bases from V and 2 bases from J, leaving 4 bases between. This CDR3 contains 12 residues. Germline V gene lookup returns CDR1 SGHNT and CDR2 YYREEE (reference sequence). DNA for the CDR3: TGTGCCAGCAGCTCATCCACAGATACGCAGTATTTT. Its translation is CASSSSTDTQYF. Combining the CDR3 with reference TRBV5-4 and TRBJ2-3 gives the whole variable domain ETGVTQSPTHLIKTRGQQVTLRCSSQSGHNTVSWYQQALGQGPQFIFQYYREEENGRGNFPPRFSGLQFPNYSSELNVNALELDDSALYLCASSSSTDTQYFGPGTRLTVL.

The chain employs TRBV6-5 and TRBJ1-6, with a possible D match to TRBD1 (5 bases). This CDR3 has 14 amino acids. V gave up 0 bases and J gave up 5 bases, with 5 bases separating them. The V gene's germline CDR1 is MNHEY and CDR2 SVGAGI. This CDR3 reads CASSYSTDNSPLHF. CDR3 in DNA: TGTGCCAGCAGTTACTCGACAGATAATTCACCCCTCCACTTT.

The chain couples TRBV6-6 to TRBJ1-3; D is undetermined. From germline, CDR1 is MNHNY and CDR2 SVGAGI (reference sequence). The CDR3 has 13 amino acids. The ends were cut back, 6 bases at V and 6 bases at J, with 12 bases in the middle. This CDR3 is CASSLLGVNTIYF. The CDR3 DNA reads TGTGCCAGCAGCCTCCTGGGCGTAAACACCATATATTTT.